The TCR beta chain under discussion was sequenced for a study of blood T cell repertoires in COVID-19. There are 15 residues in the CDR3. Trimming shortened V by 0 bases and J by 8 bases, and 12 bases separated the two germline ends. CDR1 and CDR2 from the germline V gene are SGHNT and YYREEE (reference sequence). Clones were read by immunoSEQ multiplex PCR, and TCRdb kept only the in-frame ones, dropping some. Here the sample spans about 380,000 clones, more than 75% being singletons. Specimen: PBMCs or T cells enriched from blood (not recorded which). The TCR originated in a young woman who had recovered from COVID-19. This chain connects TRBV5-4 to TRBJ1-6, with TRBD1 as a possible D gene (5 bases). CDR3 nucleotide sequence: TGTGCCAGCAGCTTGGCCGCCAGGGCCCATTCACCCCTCCACTTT. Its translation is CASSLAARAHSPLHF.